These 26 T cell receptor beta chains share one sample of origin, sequenced in a study of Ad26.COV2.S vaccination and SARS-CoV-2 variants. As for treatment: 15 to 20 received Ad26.COV2.S at low or high dose, single or two shots; roughly 5 received placebo; per-sample allocation not given. On day 63 after the first injection, vaccine and placebo recipients gave samples. Assay: immunoSEQ multiplex PCR; the TCRdb copy retains only in-frame clones and omits some. The data contain around 400,000 clones, about 88% of them singletons. The material sequenced was peripheral blood, taken in a trial of Ad26.COV2.S vaccine versus placebo. These receptors were obtained from a person between 18 and 59 years old who received the Ad26.COV2.S COVID-19 vaccine or a placebo.

This rearrangement joins TRBV28 to TRBJ1-1, with D possibly TRBD1 on 5 matching bases. In germline, CDR1 is MDHEN, CDR2 SYDVKM. The CDR3 contains 13 residues. The V gene lost 7 bases and the J gene lost 2 bases, with 11 bases spanning the gap. The DNA of the CDR3 is TGTGCCAGCATATCCGGGGGTAACACTGAAGCTTTCTTT. This codes for CASISGGNTEAFF.

The chain joins TRBV9 to TRBJ1-1; a weak D match, TRBD1 (6 bases). Germline CDR1 SGDLS, CDR2 YYNGEE. Trimming cost V 3 bases and J 1 base, with 10 bases left between them. The CDR3 runs 14 residues. CDR3 amino acids: CASSAAQGNTEAFF. CDR3 nucleotides: TGTGCCAGCAGCGCCGCACAGGGGAACACTGAAGCTTTCTTT.

The gene calls are TRBV7-9 and TRBJ2-3; either TRBD1 or TRBD2 may fit D (7 bases each). This CDR3 has 13 residues. Germline loops: CDR1 SEHNR, CDR2 FQNEAQ (reference sequence). The germline V and J ends were trimmed by 7 bases and 4 bases, with 12 bases remaining between them. The CDR3 region has the DNA TGTGCCAGCACCCAGGGGGGGGCAGATACGCAGTATTTT. This sequence encodes CASTQGGADTQYF.

The CDR3 sequence is CASSLRGRNTEAFF. CDR3 bases: TGTGCCAGCAGCCTCCGGGGTCGGAACACTGAAGCTTTCTTT. This chain uses TRBV14 with TRBJ1-1; D uncertain. Germline V CDR1 and CDR2: SGHDN, FVKESK. The CDR3 contains 14 residues. Deletions cut 4 bases from V and 1 base from J, with 10 bases between.

The chain links TRBV11-2 to TRBJ2-2; unclear D gene. Germline CDR1 reads SGHAT; CDR2 reads FQNNGV. Trimming pared 5 bases from V and 1 base from J, leaving 8 bases between. This CDR3 spans 14 amino acids. For the CDR3, the DNA is TGTGCCAGCAGCACCCCAAGGAACACCGGGGAGCTGTTTTTT. This sequence encodes CASSTPRNTGELFF. Drawing the rest from reference TRBV11-2 and TRBJ2-2, the complete variable domain is EAGVAQSPRYKIIEKRQSVAFWCNPISGHATLYWYQQILGQGPKLLIQFQNNGVVDDSQLPKDRFSAERLKGVDSTLKIQPAKLEDSAVYLCASSTPRNTGELFFGEGSRLTVL.

CDR3 nucleotides: TGTGCCAGCAGCCCAGGGACAGACAATCAGCCCCAGCATTTT. Protein sequence: CASSPGTDNQPQHF. The V call is TRBV7-2, the J call TRBJ1-5; 7 nucleotides match TRBD1. Germline-derived CDR1 and CDR2 are SGHTA and FQGNSA. The CDR3 contains 14 residues. With 5 bases clipped from V and 3 bases from J, the junction kept 4 bases outside the gene matches. Filled out from reference TRBV7-2 and TRBJ1-5, the complete variable domain reads GAGVSQSPSNKVTEKGKDVELRCDPISGHTALYWYRQSLGQGLEFLIYFQGNSAPDKSGLPSDRFSAERTGGSVSTLTIQRTQQEDSAVYLCASSPGTDNQPQHFGDGTRLSIL.

The J gene is TRBJ2-7, the V gene TRBV2; perhaps D is TRBD1 or TRBD2 (5 bases each). CDR3 length: 15 amino acids. Per germline, CDR1 SNHLY and CDR2 FYNNEI. The V gene lost 1 base and the J gene lost 5 bases, with 15 bases spanning the gap. The CDR3 region has the DNA TGTGCCAGCAGTGAAGAGCTGGGTCGGGGCCACGAGCAGTACTTC. Its protein product is CASSEELGRGHEQYF.

The rearrangement joins TRBV6-1 to TRBJ2-5; D is unresolved. CDR3 length equals 13 residues. V was pared by 1 base and J by 2 bases, with 5 bases between. CDR1 and CDR2 from the germline V gene are MNHNS and SASEGT. CDR3 protein: CASSEVWQETQYF. The CDR3 DNA follows: TGTGCCAGCAGTGAAGTATGGCAAGAGACCCAGTACTTC.

This chain joins TRBV15 and TRBJ2-3, with 8 bases fitting TRBD2. V dropped 2 bases and J dropped 5; count of bases not matched to a gene: 6. CDR3 size: 15 residues. Germline assignment: CDR1 LNHNV and CDR2 YYDKDF (reference sequence). The CDR3 region is CATSRLAGSIDTQYF. The CDR3, as DNA: TGTGCCACCAGCAGACTAGCGGGTTCCATAGATACGCAGTATTTT.

The chain is built from TRBV7-9 and TRBJ2-1; possibly TRBD2 for D (5 bases). The germline V and J ends were trimmed by 5 bases and 0 bases, with 23 bases remaining between them. CDR1 is SEHNR and CDR2 is FQNEAQ in the germline V gene (reference sequence). There are 19 residues in the CDR3. The CDR3 DNA follows: TGTGCCAGCAGCCCAATAAGGCCCAGGAGCGGTAGCTCCTACAATGAGCAGTTCTTC. Its translation: CASSPIRPRSGSSYNEQFF.

V and J are TRBV11-2 and TRBJ2-3; no firm D call. Germline CDR1 is SGHAT and CDR2 is FQNNGV. The CDR3 sequence is 14 residues long. Trimming pared 0 bases from V and 4 bases from J, leaving 8 bases between. CDR3 region: CASSLERSADTQYF. Here the CDR3 DNA reads TGTGCCAGCAGCTTAGAGCGGTCGGCAGATACGCAGTATTTT.

DNA of the CDR3: TGCGCCAGCAGCTTGGAGGGACGGAATTCACCCCTCCACTTT. Residues: CASSLEGRNSPLHF. The chain recombines TRBV5-1 with TRBJ1-6; perhaps TRBD1 as D (5 bases). The CDR3 contains 14 residues. The V gene lost 0 bases and the J gene lost 7 bases, with 8 bases spanning the gap. The germline V gene has CDR1 SGHRS and CDR2 YFSETQ.

The CDR3 coding sequence is TGTGCCAGCAGCTTAGAGCATGGTTACGAGCAGTACTTC. Its protein is CASSLEHGYEQYF. The chain employs TRBV11-3 and TRBJ2-7; D gene unclear. Germline V gene sequence: CDR1 SGHNT, CDR2 YENEEA. The germline V and J ends were trimmed by 0 bases and 4 bases, with 7 bases remaining between them. CDR3 length: 13 amino acids.

The chain carries TRBV5-4 and TRBJ2-1; TRBD2 matches at 10 bases. This CDR3 has 13 residues. J was trimmed by 9 bases and V by 4 bases; bases with no gene match: 4. Germline V gene lookup returns CDR1 SGHNT and CDR2 YYREEE (reference sequence). The CDR3 spells CASSLGLASEQFF. As DNA, the CDR3 is TGTGCCAGCAGCCTGGGACTAGCGAGTGAGCAGTTCTTC. The complete variable domain, with remaining parts taken from reference TRBV5-4 and TRBJ2-1, reads ETGVTQSPTHLIKTRGQQVTLRCSSQSGHNTVSWYQQALGQGPQFIFQYYREEENGRGNFPPRFSGLQFPNYSSELNVNALELDDSALYLCASSLGLASEQFFGPGTRLTVL.

The chain combines TRBV10-2 with TRBJ1-5; D is ambiguous. This CDR3 is built from 13 residues. From germline, CDR1 is WSHSY and CDR2 SAAADI. Trimming took off 4 bases at V and 0 bases at J, with 4 bases between the two ends. CDR3 sequence reads: CASSANSNQPQHF. CDR3 coding DNA: TGCGCCAGCAGTGCAAATAGCAATCAGCCCCAGCATTTT.

The V and J genes are TRBV3-1 (or the pseudogene TRBV3-2) and TRBJ1-5; no clear D. Germline lookup yields CDR1 LGHDT and CDR2 YNNKEL (reference sequence). Trimming removed 1 base at V and 3 bases at J, with 13 bases between. CDR3 length equals 16 residues. The CDR3: CASSQGALGTNQPQHF. In nucleotides, the CDR3 is TGTGCCAGCAGCCAAGGTGCGCTGGGCACCAATCAGCCCCAGCATTTT.

The rearrangement links TRBV14 to TRBJ2-2, with TRBD2 as a possible D gene (6 bases). Trimming stripped 1 base from V and 3 bases from J, with 12 bases between. The CDR3 has 16 residues. In germline, CDR1 is SGHDN, CDR2 FVKESK. In DNA, the CDR3 is TGTGCCAGCAGCCAAGGAGCCGGGAGATACACCGGGGAGCTGTTTTTT. Translation: CASSQGAGRYTGELFF.

The gene calls are TRBV9 and TRBJ2-7; 13 nucleotides align to TRBD2. Germline V CDR1 and CDR2: SGDLS, YYNGEE. V gave up 4 bases and J gave up 0 bases; unmatched junction bases: 13. The CDR3 covers 19 residues. In DNA form, the CDR3 reads TGTGCCAGCAGCCCCGGAGTCCTTGGGACTAGCGGGGCCTCCTACGAGCAGTACTTC. Translated: CASSPGVLGTSGASYEQYF.

The V gene is TRBV5-4, the J gene TRBJ1-1; D ambiguous. This CDR3 spans 15 amino acids. Germline V CDR1 and CDR2: SGHNT, YYREEE (reference sequence). V dropped 4 bases and J dropped 1 base, with 14 bases sitting between them. DNA of the CDR3: TGTGCCAGCAGCCACCCGACCACGGAGAACACTGAAGCTTTCTTT. This codes for CASSHPTTENTEAFF.

The chain links TRBV28 to TRBJ1-5, with TRBD1 identical over 12 bases. V shed 6 bases and J 4 bases; nucleotides not matched to a gene: 7. CDR1 and CDR2 (germline): MDHEN, SYDVKM. There are 16 residues in the CDR3. The CDR3 sequence: CASSTRDRGPNQPQHF. The CDR3, as DNA: TGTGCCAGCAGCACGCGGGACAGGGGGCCGAATCAGCCCCAGCATTTT.

The rearrangement uses TRBV2 and TRBJ1-1; 9 positions match TRBD1. The germline CDR1 and CDR2 sequences are SNHLY and FYNNEI. The CDR3 loop spans 14 amino acids. V was clipped by 4 bases and J by 9 bases; unmatched bases: 9. The DNA for the CDR3 is TGTGCCAGCAGTGCGGGACAGGGCGGTTTTCAAGCTTTCTTT. This encodes CASSAGQGGFQAFF.

The V call is TRBV28, the J call TRBJ1-2; 7 bases are a match to TRBD1. V trimming: 7 bases; J trimming: 7 bases; junction bases outside the gene matches: 9. CDR1 MDHEN and CDR2 SYDVKM come from the germline V gene. This CDR3 contains 13 residues. The CDR3 DNA follows: TGTGCCAGCACCTATAGTAACAGGGGTGGCTACACCTTC. This encodes CASTYSNRGGYTF.

The chain links TRBV6-4 to TRBJ2-2; TRBD1 agrees at 7 bases. V gave up 3 bases and J gave up 7 bases; unmatched junction bases: 5. CDR3 length: 14 amino acids. The germline V gene has CDR1 MRHNA and CDR2 SNTAGT. The CDR3 nucleotides read TGTGCCAGCAGTGAACAGGGGACGGGCGGGGAGCTGTTTTTT. It codes for CASSEQGTGGELFF.

The CDR3 reads CASSYSNSYEQYF. CDR3 nucleotide sequence: TGTGCCAGCAGTTACTCGAACAGCTACGAGCAGTACTTC. The chain recombines TRBV6-5 with TRBJ2-7; D call uncertain. The CDR3 consists of 13 residues. The germline V gene encodes CDR1 MNHEY and CDR2 SVGAGI. Trimming stripped 0 bases from V and 3 bases from J, with 6 bases between.

This sequence joins TRBV2 and TRBJ1-5; perhaps TRBD1 as D (5 bases). In germline, CDR1 is SNHLY, CDR2 FYNNEI. The V end was cut by 3 bases, the J end by 5 bases, with 11 bases between. The CDR3 extends over 14 amino acids. CDR3: CASSDRAGDQPQHF. The DNA of the CDR3 is TGTGCCAGCAGTGACCGAGCGGGGGATCAGCCCCAGCATTTT.

CDR3 amino acids: CASTRDGRRGYTF. CDR3 in DNA: TGTGCCAGCACCAGGGACGGGCGTCGTGGCTACACCTTC. The V and J genes are TRBV12-3 or TRBV12-4 and TRBJ1-2; a possible D gene is TRBD1 (5 bases). V lost 7 bases and J lost 7, with 16 bases in between. CDR3 length equals 13 residues.